The sequence of this T cell receptor beta chain was determined in a study of OX40 agonist ivuxolimab in advanced cancers. Study outcomes and limitations: Fewer expanded clones were found on average in CD4+ than in CD8+ T cells.

As regards this clone: The antigen remains unidentified.

Repertoires were generated with immunoSEQ multiplex PCR, while TCRdb's copy carries only in-frame clones and drops some. This sample yields tens of thousands of clones, of which about 83% are seen a single time; 4.6% belongs to the top ten. The TCR comes from an adult with an advanced solid tumor such as melanoma, head and neck, liver or kidney cancer. The source was CD4+ or CD8+ T cells sorted from blood, collected in a trial of the OX40 agonist ivuxolimab.

CDR3 bases: TGTGCCAGCTCACCATTCAGCACCGGGAAGGGCCGTACTGAAGCTTTCTTT. Translated, it gives CASSPFSTGKGRTEAFF. V gene TRBV18 combines with J gene TRBJ1-1; D ambiguous. Germline loops: CDR1 KGHSH, CDR2 LQKENI. The V gene lost 2 bases and the J gene lost 5 bases, with 21 bases spanning the gap. This CDR3 comprises 17 residues.